This entry lists 27 T cell receptor beta chains sequenced from one sample in a study of CD8 T cells in Susac syndrome. cDNA came from 0.5 to 1 ug RNA primed by random hexamers. TCRdb re-analysed the immunoSEQ multiplex PCR reads in MiXCR, keeping a single row per CDR3 protein. The sample carries under 200,000 distinct CDR3 sequences, approximately 94% recorded once. The specimen was CD4+ T cells from PBMCs. The source of these receptors is a human donor with Susac syndrome.

Here the CDR3 DNA reads TGCAGCGTTGAAAGAGGGGGAGGGGTCGGAGCTTTCTTT. It translates to CSVERGGGVGAFF. The rearrangement uses TRBV29-1 and TRBJ1-1; D might be TRBD1 (6 bases). Trimming took off 2 bases at V and 10 bases at J, with 17 bases between the two ends. This CDR3 is built from 13 residues. Per the germline V gene, CDR1 is SQVTM and CDR2 is ANQGSEA.

This chain joins TRBV29-1 and TRBJ2-3; 9 positions match TRBD1. The J segment lost 2 bases and the V segment lost 6 bases, leaving 6 bases of the junction unmatched. There are 14 residues in the CDR3. CDR1 is SQVTM and CDR2 is ANQGSEA in the germline V gene. In DNA form, the CDR3 reads TGCAGCGTGACAGGGGGGACCTTCACAGATACGCAGTATTTT. It specifies CSVTGGTFTDTQYF.

The rearrangement uses TRBV4-1 and TRBJ1-2; 8 bases are shared with TRBD1. Trimming at V came to 2 bases and at J to 8 bases, leaving 7 bases not matched to a gene. CDR3 length: 14 residues. The germline gives CDR1 MGHRA, CDR2 YSYEKL. In DNA form, the CDR3 reads TGCGCCAGCAGCCAAACACAGGGGGTTGGAGGCTACACCTTC. This translates into CASSQTQGVGGYTF.

This clonotype was picked up one time. The chain combines TRBV25-1 with TRBJ1-3, with 8 nucleotides matching TRBD1. Germline CDR1 MGHDK, CDR2 SYGVNS. The length of the CDR3 is 15 residues. The V gene end was trimmed by 5 bases and the J gene end by 4 bases; junction bases not matched to a gene: 7. The DNA for the CDR3 is TGTGCCAGCAGTAAACCAGGGACAGGCGGAAACACCATATATTTT. It translates to CASSKPGTGGNTIYF. The full variable domain, with the rest looked up from reference TRBV25-1 and TRBJ1-3, is EADIYQTPRYLVIGTGKKITLECSQTMGHDKMYWYQQDPGMELHLIHYSYGVNSTEKGDLSSESTVSRIRTEHFPLTLESARPSHTSQYLCASSKPGTGGNTIYFGEGSWLTVV.

The chain combines TRBV3-1 with TRBJ2-6; TRBD1 might be the D (6 bases). This CDR3 is 17 amino acids long. Germline V gene sequence: CDR1 LGHDT, CDR2 YNNKEL (reference sequence). Trimming stripped 4 bases from V and 1 base from J, with 14 bases between. The DNA for the CDR3 is TGTGCCAGCAGCCGGAGAACAGGGCCATCTGGGGCCAACGTCCTGACTTTC. Amino acids: CASSRRTGPSGANVLTF.

The rearrangement joins TRBV20-1 to TRBJ2-1, with 7 bases that match TRBD2. The CDR3 runs to 15 residues. V was clipped by 6 bases and J by 4 bases; unmatched bases: 12. CDR1 and CDR2 from the germline V gene are DFQATT and SNEGSKA (reference sequence). CDR3 loop: CSARQTSPIYNEQFF. CDR3 bases: TGCAGTGCCCGTCAGACTAGCCCCATTTACAATGAGCAGTTCTTC.

This sequence joins TRBV9 and TRBJ2-5; TRBD2 agrees at 10 bases. V trimming: 0 bases; J trimming: 3 bases; junction bases outside the gene matches: 5. The V gene's germline CDR1 is SGDLS and CDR2 YYNGEE. CDR3 size: 16 residues. CDR3 in DNA: TGTGCCAGCAGCGTAGGGGGAGCGGGGGGGGAAGAGACCCAGTACTTC. Translation: CASSVGGAGGEETQYF.

This chain links TRBV4-1 with TRBJ2-7; TRBD1 matches at 9 bases. The CDR3 length is 15 residues. The V and J ends lost 1 base and 6 bases, in that order; junction bases with no gene match: 7. Germline V gives CDR1 MGHRA, CDR2 YSYEKL. The CDR3 DNA sequence: TGCGCCAGCAGCCAAGTGCCGGGACAGGGCTCCGAGCAGTACTTC. It codes for CASSQVPGQGSEQYF.

This clonotype was counted between two and nine times. The CDR3 spells CASKVQGQLNTEAFF. CDR3 bases: TGTGCCAGCAAGGTCCAGGGACAGCTGAACACTGAAGCTTTCTTT. The V and J genes are TRBV6-1 and TRBJ1-1, with TRBD1 identical over 7 bases. CDR3 length: 15 amino acids. The J segment lost 0 bases and the V segment lost 7 bases, leaving 8 bases of the junction unmatched. CDR1 MNHNS and CDR2 SASEGT come from the germline V gene.

J is TRBJ1-2 and V is TRBV28, with D maybe TRBD1 (6 bases). V lost 8 bases to trimming and J lost 5 bases, with 12 bases between them. The CDR3 spans 12 residues. CDR1 and CDR2 from the germline V gene are MDHEN and SYDVKM. CDR3 in amino acids: CASEDSGYGYTF. In DNA, the CDR3 is TGTGCCAGCGAGGACAGCGGTTATGGCTACACCTTC.

The chain combines TRBV2 with TRBJ2-3, with D unresolved. Germline-derived CDR1 and CDR2 are SNHLY and FYNNEI. The CDR3 consists of 14 residues. The V end lost 7 bases, the J end lost 6 bases, and 17 bases lay between the germline ends. The CDR3 nucleotides are TGTGCCAGCATTCGCAGGCCTACCGGGGATACGCAGTATTTT. It translates to CASIRRPTGDTQYF.

This clonotype was seen only once. The chain is built from TRBV11-2 and TRBJ2-5, with D perhaps matching TRBD2 (5 bases). CDR3 length: 12 amino acids. V lost 3 bases, J lost 10 bases, and 12 bases lay in between. Germline loops: CDR1 SGHAT, CDR2 FQNNGV. The CDR3, as DNA: TGTGCCAGCAGCTTTGAACTAGTTTTCCAGTACTTC. Translation: CASSFELVFQYF. Together with reference TRBV11-2 and TRBJ2-5, the CDR3 gives the full variable domain: EAGVAQSPRYKIIEKRQSVAFWCNPISGHATLYWYQQILGQGPKLLIQFQNNGVVDDSQLPKDRFSAERLKGVDSTLKIQPAKLEDSAVYLCASSFELVFQYFGPGTRLLVL.

V is TRBV30 and J is TRBJ2-4; TRBD2 is a possible D gene (7 bases). V lost 0 bases and J lost 9, with 12 bases in between. The CDR3 loop spans 13 amino acids. Germline loops: CDR1 GTSNPN, CDR2 SVGIG (reference sequence). The CDR3 here is CAWSVGGLAIQYF. CDR3 in DNA: TGTGCCTGGAGTGTCGGGGGGCTGGCCATTCAGTACTTC.

This chain joins TRBV20-1 and TRBJ1-2; 9 bases align to TRBD1. J gave up 6 bases and V 0 bases, and 11 bases lay outside the gene matches. This CDR3 has 16 amino acids. CDR1 and CDR2 (germline): DFQATT, SNEGSKA (reference sequence). This CDR3 is CSARDPRGQGYDGYTF. In nucleotides, the CDR3 is TGCAGTGCTAGAGATCCTCGGGGACAGGGATATGATGGCTACACCTTC.

The chain combines TRBV12-3 or TRBV12-4 with TRBJ2-7, with 14 nucleotides matching TRBD2. This CDR3 comprises 15 residues. V lost 5 bases to trimming and J lost 6 bases; unmatched junction nucleotides: 6. The CDR3 DNA follows: TGTGCCAGCAGTCTGACTAGCGGGGGGGCCTCCGAGCAGTACTTC. This encodes CASSLTSGGASEQYF.

The chain carries TRBV2 and TRBJ2-1; D unresolved. Per the germline V gene, CDR1 is SNHLY and CDR2 is FYNNEI. There are 12 residues in the CDR3. V was cut by 7 bases and J by 12 bases, with 16 bases left in between. DNA for the CDR3: TGTGCCAGCACCACTAACTCTGGTGGGCAGTTCTTC. Translated, it gives CASTTNSGGQFF.

This chain links TRBV20-1 with TRBJ1-1; D gene unclear. The CDR3 runs to 13 residues. V was trimmed by 1 base and J by 1 base, leaving 7 bases between them. Germline assignment: CDR1 DFQATT and CDR2 SNEGSKA (reference sequence). The CDR3 DNA follows: TGCAGTGCTAGAGGGGAGGAGAACACTGAAGCTTTCTTT. Translating it yields CSARGEENTEAFF.

The chain uses TRBV24-1 and TRBJ2-5, with TRBD2 matching 7 bases. The V and J ends lost 4 bases and 2 bases, in that order; junction bases with no gene match: 12. Looked up from germline, CDR1 is KGHDR and CDR2 is SFDVKD. CDR3 length: 17 amino acids. The CDR3 sequence is CATSDPRGGGPQETQYF. The CDR3 DNA is TGTGCCACCAGTGACCCCCGCGGGGGAGGGCCTCAAGAGACCCAGTACTTC.

The chain couples TRBV30 to TRBJ1-6; D is unresolved. The CDR3 is made up of 13 amino acids. Trimming removed 2 bases from V and 7 bases from J, with 9 bases in between. Germline V CDR1 and CDR2: GTSNPN, SVGIG (reference sequence). The CDR3 DNA is TGTGCCTGGAGTCCTCACTCGAATTCACCCCTCCACTTT. Protein product: CAWSPHSNSPLHF.

CDR3 bases: TGTGCCAGCAGTACCCCTGAAGCTTTCTTT. Translated: CASSTPEAFF. The V call is TRBV9, the J call TRBJ1-1; D not resolved. From germline, CDR1 is SGDLS and CDR2 YYNGEE. This CDR3 contains 10 residues. V lost 5 bases and J lost 6, with 5 bases in between.

This rearrangement joins TRBV30 to TRBJ1-1, with D possibly TRBD1 on 6 matching bases. The CDR3 runs to 13 residues. The V end was cut by 2 bases, the J end by 6 bases, with 13 bases between. CDR1 GTSNPN and CDR2 SVGIG come from the germline V gene (reference sequence). CDR3 nucleotides: TGTGCCTGGAGTCCAGAAAGGGGGGCTGAAGCTTTCTTT. Translation: CAWSPERGAEAFF.

This chain uses TRBV12-3 or TRBV12-4 with TRBJ2-2, with D unclear. CDR3 length equals 11 residues. The V gene lost 11 bases and the J gene lost 5 bases, with 9 bases spanning the gap. The CDR3 loop reads CAPSLTGELFF. CDR3 nucleotide sequence: TGTGCCCCCAGTTTGACCGGGGAGCTGTTTTTT.

The chain links TRBV7-9 to TRBJ1-1; the D gene is possibly TRBD1 (6 bases). The CDR3 is 14 amino acids. Germline V CDR1 and CDR2: SEHNR, FQNEAQ (reference sequence). The germline V and J ends were trimmed by 2 bases and 0 bases, with 7 bases remaining between them. In DNA, the CDR3 is TGTGCCAGCAGCTTAACAGGGATGAACACTGAAGCTTTCTTT. Translated: CASSLTGMNTEAFF.

The chain carries TRBV18 and TRBJ2-7, with unresolved D. Germline lookup yields CDR1 KGHSH and CDR2 LQKENI. CDR3 length equals 14 residues. V was cut by 5 bases and J by 6 bases, with 17 bases left in between. In nucleotides, the CDR3 is TGTGCCAGCTCATTTTGGCAGGTTCCTGGCGAGCAGTACTTC. It codes for CASSFWQVPGEQYF.

The chain joins TRBV27 to TRBJ1-6, with D possibly matching TRBD1 (5 bases). Looked up from germline, CDR1 is MNHEY and CDR2 is SMNVEV (reference sequence). CDR3 length: 14 residues. V was pared by 8 bases and J by 9 bases, with 17 bases between. The CDR3 DNA reads as TGTGCCAGCTCGCCCCGGGGGGGGGTTTCACCCCTCCACTTT. Amino acid sequence: CASSPRGGVSPLHF.

The CDR3 DNA is TGCAGTGCTAGGTCCCTGACTAGCGGTGCGTACGAGCAGTACTTC. This encodes CSARSLTSGAYEQYF. The rearrangement joins TRBV20-1 to TRBJ2-7; 9 positions match TRBD2. CDR3 size: 15 residues. Germline trimming cut 3 bases from V and 4 bases from J; bases unmatched to any gene: 10. CDR1 is DFQATT and CDR2 is SNEGSKA in the germline V gene (reference sequence).

The J gene is TRBJ1-5, the V gene TRBV10-3; D is unresolved. Trimming stripped 4 bases from V and 5 bases from J, with 9 bases between. Germline V gene sequence: CDR1 ENHRY, CDR2 SYGVKD. The CDR3 covers 13 residues. The chain's CDR3 is CAISGTEDQPQHF. Here the CDR3 DNA reads TGTGCCATCAGTGGGACGGAGGATCAGCCCCAGCATTTT.